These 18 T cell receptor beta chains were all obtained from the same sample, sequenced in a study of cytomegalovirus exposure and HLA in healthy donors. The PCR employed 60 Vbeta primers together with 13 Jbeta primers. Profiling relied on immunoSEQ multiplex PCR, and the TCRdb table lists in-frame clones only, not all of them. The sample carries around 100,000 clones, less than 85% recorded once. The sequencing input was PBMCs. These receptors originate from a woman aged 55-69 years in good health and CMV-seropositive.

This chain uses TRBV19 with TRBJ2-5, with TRBD2 as a possible D gene (5 bases). The DNA end lines up better with TRBJ2-7; the J call may be wrong. Germline CDR1 reads LNHDA; CDR2 reads SQIVND (reference sequence). The CDR3 contains 16 residues. CDR3 coding DNA: TGTGCCAGTAGTGAGTCGGCTAGGTCCGGACTCTACGAGCAGTACTTC. It is translated as CASSESARSGLYEQYF.

The chain combines TRBV21-1 with TRBJ2-7; the D segment call TRBD1 is taken from the table without a DNA check. TRBV21-1 is a known pseudogene. This CDR3 region has 17 residues. The CDR3, as DNA: TGTGCCAGCAGGAAAGCCATTTGGAGACAGGGAAATTACGAGCAGTACTTC. It yields the protein CASRKAIWRQGNYEQYF.

The table lists this clone with a count of one. The chain couples TRBV12-5 to TRBJ1-3; D is ambiguous. The CDR3 covers 13 residues. Germline CDR1 is LGHNT and CDR2 is FRNRAP. Trimming took off 5 bases at V and 4 bases at J, with 9 bases between the two ends. The CDR3 reads CASGLAGGNTIYF. The CDR3 DNA reads TGTGCTAGTGGTCTTGCGGGAGGAAACACCATATATTTT.

V and J are TRBV7-9 and TRBJ1-3; D perhaps matches TRBD1 (5 bases). The CDR3 extends over 12 amino acids. V lost 5 bases to trimming and J lost 6 bases, with 8 bases between them. CDR1 is SEHNR and CDR2 is FQNEAQ in the germline V gene (reference sequence). The CDR3 region has the DNA TGTGCCAGCAGCCCTGGGGCAAACACCATATATTTT. Amino acid sequence: CASSPGANTIYF.

In its sample, this clone was seen once. The chain joins TRBV5-4 to TRBJ2-7, with 10 bases identical to TRBD1. This CDR3 has 12 residues. CDR1 is SGHNT and CDR2 is YYREEE in the germline V gene (reference sequence). V lost 4 bases, J lost 6 bases, and 1 base stayed unmatched. The CDR3 protein is CASSRTGGEQYF. CDR3 DNA: TGTGCCAGCAGCCGGACAGGGGGCGAGCAGTACTTC. Full variable domain (outside the CDR3, taken from reference TRBV5-4 and TRBJ2-7): ETGVTQSPTHLIKTRGQQVTLRCSSQSGHNTVSWYQQALGQGPQFIFQYYREEENGRGNFPPRFSGLQFPNYSSELNVNALELDDSALYLCASSRTGGEQYFGPGTRLTVT.

This chain connects TRBV27 to TRBJ2-5, with TRBD2 matching over 7 bases. The J call may be mistaken, given a closer DNA end match to TRBJ2-7. CDR3 length: 15 residues. Germline V gene data show CDR1 as MNHEY and CDR2 as SMNVEV (reference sequence). The CDR3 nucleotides read TGTGCCAGCATGTTGTCGACTAGCCTGGCCTACGAGCAGTACTTC. This sequence encodes CASMLSTSLAYEQYF.

The rearrangement joins TRBV18 to TRBJ1-2; TRBD1 aligns across 8 bases. J was trimmed by 5 bases and V by 3 bases; bases with no gene match: 14. Germline lookup yields CDR1 KGHSH and CDR2 LQKENI. The CDR3 covers 17 residues. The CDR3 loop reads CASSPRTGRGLAYGYTF. CDR3 coding DNA: TGTGCCAGCTCACCTCGGACAGGGAGGGGACTGGCGTATGGCTACACCTTC. Using reference TRBV18 and TRBJ1-2 for the parts outside the CDR3, the full variable domain is NAGVMQNPRHLVRRRGQEARLRCSPMKGHSHVYWYRQLPEEGLKFMVYLQKENIIDESGMPKERFSAEFPKEGPSILRIQQVVRGDSAAYFCASSPRTGRGLAYGYTFGSGTRLTVV.

The chain is built from TRBV7-9 and TRBJ1-1; 7 nucleotides match TRBD1. The ends lost 3 bases at V and 4 bases at J; junction bases unmatched: 5. Germline CDR1 is SEHNR and CDR2 is FQNEAQ (reference sequence). This CDR3 comprises 14 residues. The CDR3 loop is CASSLGTVGTEAFF. The CDR3 region has the DNA TGTGCCAGCAGCTTGGGGACAGTCGGCACTGAAGCTTTCTTT.

V and J are TRBV28 and TRBJ2-7, with D possibly being TRBD2 (6 bases). The germline V gene has CDR1 MDHEN and CDR2 SYDVKM. The CDR3 is 13 amino acids. Trimming removed 6 bases at V and 4 bases at J, with 13 bases between. CDR3 protein: CASRLSGVYEQYF. The DNA of the CDR3 is TGTGCCAGCAGACTCTCGGGGGTATACGAGCAGTACTTC.

V gene TRBV28 combines with J gene TRBJ2-3; 10 bases fit TRBD2. The CDR3 totals 16 residues. Germline CDR1 and CDR2: MDHEN and SYDVKM. V dropped 4 bases and J dropped 4; count of bases not matched to a gene: 8. CDR3 protein: CASSSGLAGDSDTQYF. In DNA, the CDR3 is TGTGCCAGCAGTTCCGGTCTAGCGGGAGATTCAGATACGCAGTATTTT.

This rearrangement joins TRBV5-1 to TRBJ2-5; D possibly corresponds to TRBD1 (5 bases). V gave up 0 bases and J gave up 5 bases, with 8 bases separating them. This CDR3 contains 13 residues. Germline V gene lookup returns CDR1 SGHRS and CDR2 YFSETQ. Written as DNA, the CDR3 is TGCGCCAGCAGCTTGGGTCCAGGGGAGACCCAGTACTTC. Translating gives CASSLGPGETQYF. Together with reference TRBV5-1 and TRBJ2-5, the CDR3 gives the full variable domain: KAGVTQTPRYLIKTRGQQVTLSCSPISGHRSVSWYQQTPGQGLQFLFEYFSETQRNKGNFPGRFSGRQFSNSRSEMNVSTLELGDSALYLCASSLGPGETQYFGPGTRLLVL.

Note on this clone: Other DNA sequences in this sample translate to the same CDR3. This chain uses TRBV6-4 with TRBJ2-6; D remains ambiguous. CDR1 and CDR2 from the germline V gene are MRHNA and SNTAGT. V was clipped by 0 bases and J by 0 bases, with 3 bases between them. This CDR3 spans 15 amino acids. The CDR3 loop is CASSDSHSGANVLTF. The CDR3 region has the DNA TGTGCCAGCAGTGACTCTCACTCTGGGGCCAACGTCCTGACTTTC.

The rearrangement joins TRBV19 to TRBJ2-7, with D tentatively TRBD2 (6 bases). CDR3 length: 13 amino acids. In germline, CDR1 is LNHDA, CDR2 SQIVND (reference sequence). V was trimmed by 5 bases and J by 4 bases, leaving 12 bases between them. The CDR3 loop reads CASSAAGGYEQYF. As DNA, the CDR3 is TGTGCCAGTAGTGCGGCCGGGGGATACGAGCAGTACTTC.

The chain uses TRBV15 and TRBJ2-5; tentatively, D is TRBD2 (6 bases). Near its end, the DNA agrees better with TRBJ2-7, so the J call may be wrong. CDR1 and CDR2 from the germline V gene are LNHNV and YYDKDF (reference sequence). CDR3 length: 16 residues. CDR3 nucleotide sequence: TGTGCCACCAGCGGACTTTGGGGGGAGAATTACTACGAGCAGTACTTC. Translating it yields CATSGLWGENYYEQYF.

V gene TRBV5-1 combines with J gene TRBJ1-2; 7 bases match TRBD1. This CDR3 is built from 18 residues. The J segment lost 0 bases and the V segment lost 0 bases, leaving 11 bases of the junction unmatched. Germline CDR1 SGHRS, CDR2 YFSETQ. This chain's CDR3 is CASSLEPGQTNSNYGYTF. CDR3 bases: TGCGCCAGCAGCTTGGAACCGGGACAGACTAATTCTAACTATGGCTACACCTTC.

The genes are TRBV6-1 and TRBJ1-6; no firm D call. The CDR3 extends over 15 amino acids. Trimming left V 6 bases short and J 4 bases short, with 13 bases between. Germline lookup yields CDR1 MNHNS and CDR2 SASEGT. The DNA of the CDR3 is TGTGCCAGCAGCCCCGCGGGAGCGTATAATTCACCCCTCCACTTT. It translates to CASSPAGAYNSPLHF.

The chain combines TRBV27 with TRBJ2-5, with D unresolved. Matching the DNA end better, TRBJ2-7 makes the J call doubtful. Germline values: CDR1 MNHEY, CDR2 SMNVEV (reference sequence). This CDR3 spans 14 amino acids. CDR3 protein: CASSFGSELYEQYF. The CDR3 nucleotides are TGTGCCAGCAGTTTCGGTTCGGAGCTATACGAGCAGTACTTC.

V usage is TRBV6-5 and J usage is TRBJ2-7; TRBD1 is a possible D gene (6 bases). The CDR3 has 13 amino acids. Germline V gene lookup returns CDR1 MNHEY and CDR2 SVGAGI. V lost 5 bases and J lost 3, with 11 bases in between. The CDR3 DNA follows: TGTGCCAGCAGTACAGGGCCCTACTACGAGCAGTACTTC. This sequence encodes CASSTGPYYEQYF.